The clone carrying this TCR beta chain was counted only a few times. This CDR3 is 14 amino acids long. Trimming removed 6 bases from V and 0 bases from J, with 11 bases in between. In germline, CDR1 is LNHDA, CDR2 SQIVND (reference sequence). Together with a sample-barcoded 5' primer, a J-beta primer mix was included in a second PCR lasting about 6 to 11 cycles. TCRdb re-called the 5' RACE reads through MiXCR, storing one row per CDR3 protein. The data show about 1.1 million distinct CDR3 sequences, roughly two fifths seen once. This sample was included in a study of blood T cells in healthy people across ages.

The clonotype originates from a man younger than 35 in good health. This chain links TRBV19 with TRBJ1-1; D is undetermined. Sequenced sample: blood. DNA of the CDR3: TGTGCCAGTAGCTTCACCATCATGAACACTGAAGCTTTCTTT. The encoded protein is CASSFTIMNTEAFF. Drawing the rest from reference TRBV19 and TRBJ1-1, the complete variable domain is DGGITQSPKYLFRKEGQNVTLSCEQNLNHDAMYWYRQDPGQGLRLIYYSQIVNDFQKGDIAEGYSVSREKKESFPLTVTSAQKNPTAFYLCASSFTIMNTEAFFGQGTRLTVV.